A single TCR beta chain is shown here with its context. Its target is not known. The sample comes from a study of OX40 agonist ivuxolimab in advanced cancers. Study overall: Eligibility rules accepted prior anti-PD-1, anti-PD-L1 or anti-CTLA-4 therapy, and around 43% had some. General study points: Those patients achieving a partial response at 0.1-3.0 mg/kg showed among the lowest clonal expansion.

Trimming pared 4 bases from V and 2 bases from J, leaving 18 bases between. This CDR3 is 16 amino acids long. TCRdb's table, derived via immunoSEQ multiplex PCR, lists solely in-frame clones and lacks some. The sample comprises more than 45,000 clones, under 95% of which are singletons, and approximately 12% rests with the top ten. This specimen was CD4+ or CD8+ T cells sorted from blood, taken in a trial of the OX40 agonist ivuxolimab. The chain combines TRBV5-3 with TRBJ1-1, with a weak D call TRBD1 (6 bases). TRBV5-3 qualifies as an ORF whose function is uncertain. The TCR sequence derives from an adult with an advanced solid tumor such as melanoma, head and neck, liver or kidney cancer. Here the CDR3 DNA reads TGTGCCAGAAGCCACGGCCAGGGGAGGACTAACACTGAAGCTTTCTTT. Translated, it gives CARSHGQGRTNTEAFF.